Listed here are 27 T cell receptor beta chains from one sample, sequenced in a study of OX40 agonist ivuxolimab in advanced cancers. Produced via immunoSEQ multiplex PCR; TCRdb's table is partial and in-frame only. The sample yields tens of thousands of clones, over 75% seen once. The sequences come from CD4+ or CD8+ T cells sorted from blood, collected in a trial of the OX40 agonist ivuxolimab. These receptors were collected from an adult with an advanced solid tumor such as melanoma, head and neck, liver or kidney cancer.

The J gene is TRBJ2-7, the V gene TRBV5-7; D gene ambiguous. TRBV5-7 belongs to the ORF category, with a function that is uncertain. Trimming removed 4 bases from V and 0 bases from J, with 5 bases in between. CDR3 length equals 12 residues. The CDR3 sequence is CASSESSYEQYF. The CDR3 nucleotides are TGTGCCAGCAGCGAAAGCTCCTACGAGCAGTACTTC.

The chain couples TRBV28 to TRBJ2-3; no clear D. Germline V CDR1 and CDR2: MDHEN, SYDVKM. V lost 6 bases to trimming and J lost 8 bases, with 12 bases between them. This CDR3 contains 12 residues. CDR3 loop: CASSPGVPTQYF. CDR3 nucleotides: TGTGCCAGCAGCCCTGGGGTACCTACGCAGTATTTT.

The chain carries TRBV15 and TRBJ1-4; 7 bases are shared with TRBD1. The germline V gene encodes CDR1 LNHNV and CDR2 YYDKDF (reference sequence). The CDR3 consists of 14 residues. J lost 7 bases, V lost 0 bases, and 2 bases had no gene match. CDR3: CATSRDRGAEKLFF. CDR3 coding DNA: TGTGCCACCAGCAGAGACAGGGGGGCTGAAAAACTGTTTTTT. The full variable domain, its missing parts supplied by reference TRBV15 and TRBJ1-4, is DAMVIQNPRYQVTQFGKPVTLSCSQTLNHNVMYWYQQKSSQAPKLLFHYYDKDFNNEADTPDNFQSRRPNTSFCFLDIRSPGLGDTAMYLCATSRDRGAEKLFFGSGTQLSVL.

The chain links TRBV19 to TRBJ1-1; 7 bases align to TRBD1. Germline loops: CDR1 LNHDA, CDR2 SQIVND (reference sequence). Trimming removed 3 bases from V and 4 bases from J; junction bases left unmatched: 20. CDR3 length: 19 residues. The DNA of the CDR3 is TGTGCCAGTAGTATTGACCGGACCTTAAGGGGGCGCGGGGGCACTGAAGCTTTCTTT. It is translated as CASSIDRTLRGRGGTEAFF.

The chain joins TRBV7-9 to TRBJ2-2; 7 bases match TRBD2. The V and J ends lost 6 bases and 2 bases, in that order; junction bases with no gene match: 9. The CDR3 covers 16 residues. Germline CDR1 is SEHNR and CDR2 is FQNEAQ (reference sequence). The CDR3 region is CASRPTGGTNTGELFF. The CDR3 nucleotides read TGTGCCAGCAGACCGACCGGGGGGACTAACACCGGGGAGCTGTTTTTT.

This clone has only a few counts. CDR3: CASSIGATSRYEQFF. The DNA for the CDR3 is TGTGCCAGTAGTATAGGTGCGACTAGCCGGTATGAGCAGTTCTTC. J is TRBJ2-1 and V is TRBV19; 7 bases agree with TRBD2. V shed 1 base and J 8 bases; nucleotides not matched to a gene: 8. The CDR3 runs to 15 residues. Germline CDR1 LNHDA, CDR2 SQIVND (reference sequence). The full variable domain, completed using reference TRBV19 and TRBJ2-1, is DGGITQSPKYLFRKEGQNVTLSCEQNLNHDAMYWYRQDPGQGLRLIYYSQIVNDFQKGDIAEGYSVSREKKESFPLTVTSAQKNPTAFYLCASSIGATSRYEQFFGPGTRLTVL.

The chain combines TRBV18 with TRBJ1-3, with D maybe TRBD1 (5 bases). The CDR3 length is 13 residues. The germline V and J ends were trimmed by 9 bases and 2 bases, with 11 bases remaining between them. Germline V CDR1 and CDR2: KGHSH, LQKENI. Written as DNA, the CDR3 is TGTGCCAGTCAGGGCAGTCCTGGAAACACCATATATTTT. It codes for CASQGSPGNTIYF.

This clone was seen more than once but under ten times. The chain employs TRBV7-8 and TRBJ1-2, with TRBD1 identical over 7 bases. The length of the CDR3 is 16 residues. The V gene's germline CDR1 is SGHVS and CDR2 FQNEAQ. V shed 4 bases, J shed 6 bases, and the junction held 14 bases outside the gene matches. CDR3: CASSSLPGQGVHGYTF. CDR3 nucleotide sequence: TGTGCCAGCAGCTCCCTACCGGGGCAGGGGGTGCATGGCTACACCTTC.

This sequence joins TRBV7-3 and TRBJ2-5, with D perhaps assigned TRBD1 or TRBD2 (6 bases each). Germline CDR1 is SGHTA and CDR2 is FQGTGA. The CDR3 has 16 residues. Trimming took 6 bases from V and 0 from J, leaving 17 bases between them. The CDR3, as DNA: TGTGCCAGCAGTCCCCGGGGGCGTTCGTACCAAGAGACCCAGTACTTC. Translation: CASSPRGRSYQETQYF.

The J gene is TRBJ1-3, the V gene TRBV7-6, with D maybe TRBD1 (5 bases). Looked up from germline, CDR1 is SGHVS and CDR2 is FNYEAQ. The CDR3 extends over 16 amino acids. Trimming removed 4 bases from V and 4 bases from J, with 17 bases in between. This CDR3 reads CASSSQEGRRGNTIYF. The CDR3 bases are TGTGCCAGCAGCTCCCAGGAGGGGAGGAGGGGAAACACCATATATTTT.

This clone has only one observation. The CDR3 reads CASSQTRHYNEKLFF. The CDR3 region has the DNA TGTGCCAGCAGCCAAACGAGACACTATAATGAAAAACTGTTTTTT. This rearrangement joins TRBV4-2 to TRBJ1-4, with D unresolved. Trimming removed 2 bases at V and 4 bases at J, with 11 bases between. CDR1 is LGHNA, CDR2 YNFKEQ, per germline. The CDR3 has 15 residues.

This clone was seen only once. This chain connects TRBV15 to TRBJ1-2, with a possible D match to TRBD1 (6 bases). With 0 bases removed from V and 11 bases from J, the gap between germline ends came to 16 bases. Germline CDR1 LNHNV, CDR2 YYDKDF (reference sequence). CDR3 size: 14 residues. This CDR3 reads CATSRDVVGRGYTF. The CDR3 coding sequence is TGTGCCACCAGCAGAGATGTGGTAGGAAGGGGGTACACCTTC.

The chain uses TRBV7-2 and TRBJ1-2; TRBD1 aligns across 9 bases. Germline V gene data show CDR1 as SGHTA and CDR2 as FQGNSA. Losses at the gene ends were 3 bases for V and 5 bases for J; bases not matched to a gene: 4. CDR3 size: 14 residues. Written as DNA, the CDR3 is TGTGCCAGCAGCTTTAAGGGACAGGGTTATGGCTACACCTTC. Translated, it gives CASSFKGQGYGYTF.

This sequence joins TRBV7-8 and TRBJ2-7, with D hard to call. V lost 6 bases and J lost 6, with 15 bases in between. Germline V gene data show CDR1 as SGHVS and CDR2 as FQNEAQ. The CDR3 totals 13 residues. The CDR3 region is CASSFSWVGEQYF. DNA for the CDR3: TGTGCCAGCAGTTTCAGTTGGGTTGGCGAGCAGTACTTC.

The chain recombines TRBV4-1 with TRBJ1-2; D gene ambiguous. Trimming pared 3 bases from V and 4 bases from J, leaving 12 bases between. The CDR3 totals 14 residues. Germline V gives CDR1 MGHRA, CDR2 YSYEKL. CDR3: CASSHLRSPYGYTF. The CDR3 coding sequence is TGCGCCAGCAGCCATTTGCGATCGCCCTATGGCTACACCTTC.

The rearrangement links TRBV7-9 to TRBJ2-3; 10 bases map to TRBD2. Losses at the gene ends were 4 bases for V and 9 bases for J; bases not matched to a gene: 4. Germline assignment: CDR1 SEHNR and CDR2 FQNEAQ (reference sequence). This CDR3 is built from 13 residues. DNA for the CDR3: TGTGCCAGCAGCTCAGGACTAGCGGCCACGCAGTATTTT. Translated, it gives CASSSGLAATQYF.

The chain links TRBV5-4 to TRBJ2-1; 10 bases align to TRBD2. CDR1 is SGHNT, CDR2 YYREEE, per germline (reference sequence). The CDR3 totals 15 residues. Losses at the gene ends were 4 bases for V and 7 bases for J; bases not matched to a gene: 8. CDR3: CASSAVSGRVNEQFF. The CDR3 nucleotides are TGTGCCAGCAGCGCCGTGAGCGGGAGGGTAAATGAGCAGTTCTTC.

This rearrangement joins TRBV12-5 to TRBJ1-5; 7 positions match TRBD1. The germline V gene encodes CDR1 LGHNT and CDR2 FRNRAP. The CDR3 runs 16 residues. V was pared by 0 bases and J by 6 bases, with 8 bases of the junction left unmatched. The CDR3, as DNA: TGTGCTAGTGGTTTGGTAGGGACAGCCTCCCCTCAGCCCCAGCATTTT. Encoded protein: CASGLVGTASPQPQHF.

Only one count was recorded for this clone. The rearrangement links TRBV5-6 to TRBJ2-7, with a weak D call TRBD2 (5 bases). The germline V gene has CDR1 SGHDT and CDR2 YYEEEE. CDR3 length: 11 residues. Trimming shortened V by 2 bases and J by 5 bases, and 5 bases separated the two germline ends. CDR3 in DNA: TGTGCCAGCAGCTTCGGGGACGAGCAGTACTTC. Amino acid sequence: CASSFGDEQYF.

This chain connects TRBV30 to TRBJ2-1, with D perhaps TRBD2 (7 bases). The CDR3 runs to 16 residues. Germline V gene lookup returns CDR1 GTSNPN and CDR2 SVGIG (reference sequence). V gave up 4 bases and J gave up 0 bases, with 16 bases separating them. This CDR3 is CAWIQGGGPSYNEQFF. DNA of the CDR3: TGTGCCTGGATCCAAGGGGGGGGCCCCTCCTACAATGAGCAGTTCTTC.

This chain uses TRBV29-1 with TRBJ1-2; D gene unclear. The germline V gene has CDR1 SQVTM and CDR2 ANQGSEA. The CDR3 runs 12 residues. V was shortened by 2 bases and J by 2 bases, with 6 bases between the two germline ends. CDR3 bases: TGCAGCGTTGAAACAGCAAACTATGGCTACACCTTC. It encodes CSVETANYGYTF.

V gene TRBV11-2 combines with J gene TRBJ1-4; D is unresolved. The germline CDR1 and CDR2 sequences are SGHAT and FQNNGV. Trimming cost V 6 bases and J 0 bases, with 5 bases left between them. The CDR3 sequence is 13 residues long. CDR3 sequence: CASRRSTNEKLFF. CDR3 DNA sequence: TGTGCCAGCAGGAGATCAACTAATGAAAAACTGTTTTTT. Combining the CDR3 with reference TRBV11-2 and TRBJ1-4 gives the whole variable domain EAGVAQSPRYKIIEKRQSVAFWCNPISGHATLYWYQQILGQGPKLLIQFQNNGVVDDSQLPKDRFSAERLKGVDSTLKIQPAKLEDSAVYLCASRRSTNEKLFFGSGTQLSVL.

This clone is medium-sized (0.01 to 0.1%) in the sample. The rearrangement joins TRBV29-1 to TRBJ1-3; D not certain. The CDR3 length is 11 residues. Trimming removed 3 bases from V and 2 bases from J, with 2 bases in between. From germline, CDR1 is SQVTM and CDR2 ANQGSEA. CDR3 coding DNA: TGCAGCGTTGACGCTGGAAACACCATATATTTT. It translates to CSVDAGNTIYF. Full variable domain (remainder filled in from reference TRBV29-1 and TRBJ1-3): SAVISQKPSRDICQRGTSLTIQCQVDSQVTMMFWYRQQPGQSLTLIATANQGSEATYESGFVIDKFPISRPNLTFSTLTVSNMSPEDSSIYLCSVDAGNTIYFGEGSWLTVV.

V usage is TRBV5-1 and J usage is TRBJ2-3, with D perhaps matching TRBD2 (6 bases). The germline V gene encodes CDR1 SGHRS and CDR2 YFSETQ. With 3 bases removed from V and 2 bases from J, the gap between germline ends came to 7 bases. This CDR3 is 13 amino acids long. The CDR3 nucleotides are TGCGCCAGCAGCTCGGGAGTCACAGATACGCAGTATTTT. Its protein product is CASSSGVTDTQYF.

V and J are TRBV5-1 and TRBJ2-5, with 11 bases matching TRBD2. Germline loops: CDR1 SGHRS, CDR2 YFSETQ. CDR3 length equals 15 residues. V lost 3 bases, J lost 5 bases, and 6 bases stayed unmatched. The CDR3 loop is CASSSGWTSGETQYF. For the CDR3, the DNA is TGCGCCAGCAGCTCCGGATGGACTAGCGGGGAGACCCAGTACTTC. Based on the CDR3 plus reference TRBV5-1 and TRBJ2-5, the full variable domain is KAGVTQTPRYLIKTRGQQVTLSCSPISGHRSVSWYQQTPGQGLQFLFEYFSETQRNKGNFPGRFSGRQFSNSRSEMNVSTLELGDSALYLCASSSGWTSGETQYFGPGTRLLVL.

This chain joins TRBV7-3 and TRBJ1-2; D gene unclear. The CDR3 extends over 14 amino acids. V was pared by 2 bases and J by 8 bases, with 15 bases between. Germline CDR1 is SGHTA and CDR2 is FQGTGA. The CDR3 region is CASSLHGSVGGYTF. The CDR3 DNA sequence: TGTGCCAGCAGCTTACATGGGTCGGTAGGGGGCTACACCTTC.

The chain employs TRBV18 and TRBJ2-1, with unresolved D. CDR1 KGHSH and CDR2 LQKENI come from the germline V gene. This CDR3 contains 14 residues. The V end was cut by 3 bases, the J end by 4 bases, with 10 bases between. CDR3 in DNA: TGTGCCAGCTCACCTCGAATAAATTACAATGAGCAGTTCTTC. Translation: CASSPRINYNEQFF. Filled out from reference TRBV18 and TRBJ2-1, the complete variable domain reads NAGVMQNPRHLVRRRGQEARLRCSPMKGHSHVYWYRQLPEEGLKFMVYLQKENIIDESGMPKERFSAEFPKEGPSILRIQQVVRGDSAAYFCASSPRINYNEQFFGPGTRLTVL.